The 9 T cell receptor beta chains in this list originate from one sample, sequenced in a study of cytomegalovirus exposure and HLA in healthy donors. Vbeta (60) and Jbeta (13) primers were used in the PCR. Assay used: immunoSEQ multiplex PCR; TCRdb lists only in-frame clones, some missing. The sample yields tens of thousands of clones, roughly 71% seen once. The sequenced material came from PBMCs. All receptors derive from a man in his forties or fifties in good health and CMV-seronegative.

The chain has TRBV5-1 and TRBJ2-6, with 8 bases fitting TRBD1. The CDR3 covers 16 residues. Germline V CDR1 and CDR2: SGHRS, YFSETQ. V shed 7 bases and J 0 bases; nucleotides not matched to a gene: 6. CDR3 protein: CASARDRSSGANVLTF. For the CDR3, the DNA is TGCGCCAGCGCTCGGGACAGGTCCTCTGGGGCCAACGTCCTGACTTTC.

The chain links TRBV30 to TRBJ1-1; 8 nucleotides line up with TRBD1. This CDR3 has 13 amino acids. Germline lookup yields CDR1 GTSNPN and CDR2 SVGIG (reference sequence). V lost 5 bases and J lost 3; bases outside the gene matches: 5. In nucleotides, the CDR3 is TGTGCCTGGGGACAGGGATCGTACACTGAAGCTTTCTTT. Its translation is CAWGQGSYTEAFF. Combining the CDR3 with reference TRBV30 and TRBJ1-1 gives the whole variable domain SQTIHQWPATLVQPVGSPLSLECTVEGTSNPNLYWYRQAAGRGLQLLFYSVGIGQISSEVPQNLSASRPQDRQFILSSKKLLLSDSGFYLCAWGQGSYTEAFFGQGTRLTVV.

The J gene is TRBJ2-1, the V gene TRBV21-1; the DNA was not compared with TRBD1, the D call given in the table. TRBV21-1 is a pseudogene. This CDR3 region has 21 residues. CDR3 DNA: TGTGCCAGCAGCAAAGAGACCGGGACAGGGATCTTACTTAGCTCCTACAATGAGCAGTTCTTC. Its translation is CASSKETGTGILLSSYNEQFF.

The rearrangement uses TRBV27 and TRBJ2-7; D may be TRBD2 (6 bases). The germline V gene encodes CDR1 MNHEY and CDR2 SMNVEV (reference sequence). The V and J ends lost 2 bases and 7 bases respectively, with 27 bases between them. This CDR3 is 18 amino acids long. CDR3 loop: CASSLPPLPGAGAGEQYF. The CDR3 bases are TGTGCCAGCAGTTTACCCCCCCTCCCAGGAGCTGGGGCGGGGGAGCAGTACTTC.

The chain links TRBV6-5 to TRBJ1-6; possible D gene TRBD1, 6 bases. V was trimmed by 6 bases and J by 7 bases, leaving 13 bases between them. The CDR3 length is 14 residues. Germline lookup yields CDR1 MNHEY and CDR2 SVGAGI. The DNA for the CDR3 is TGTGCCAGCAGCCTGACAGGCTCCAATTCACCCCTCCACTTT. Translated, it gives CASSLTGSNSPLHF.

This clone was detected once. The chain uses TRBV5-1 and TRBJ1-2; 7 nucleotides match TRBD1. V was clipped by 4 bases and J by 4 bases; unmatched bases: 10. CDR3 length equals 15 residues. Germline CDR1 SGHRS, CDR2 YFSETQ. CDR3 region: CASSPGWDSFYGYTF. In DNA form, the CDR3 reads TGCGCCAGCAGCCCGGGTTGGGACAGCTTCTATGGCTACACCTTC.

The V and J genes are TRBV6-1 and TRBJ2-7; perhaps TRBD1 as D (6 bases). Looked up from germline, CDR1 is MNHNS and CDR2 is SASEGT. With 4 bases removed from V and 3 bases from J, the gap between germline ends came to 13 bases. The CDR3 is 14 amino acids. The CDR3 spells CASSARTDVYEQYF. The CDR3, as DNA: TGTGCCAGCAGTGCCAGGACAGATGTCTACGAGCAGTACTTC.

This sequence joins TRBV7-6 and TRBJ1-2, with 7 bases lining up with TRBD1. The CDR3 sequence is 15 residues long. V lost 0 bases and J lost 2; bases outside the gene matches: 3. Germline loops: CDR1 SGHVS, CDR2 FNYEAQ. CDR3 sequence reads: CASSLAGTANYGYTF. The CDR3 region has the DNA TGTGCCAGCAGCTTAGCCGGGACAGCCAACTATGGCTACACCTTC. Based on the CDR3 plus reference TRBV7-6 and TRBJ1-2, the full variable domain is GAGVSQSPRYKVTKRGQDVALRCDPISGHVSLYWYRQALGQGPEFLTYFNYEAQQDKSGLPNDRFSAERPEGSISTLTIQRTEQRDSAMYRCASSLAGTANYGYTFGSGTRLTVV.

The J gene is TRBJ1-2, the V gene TRBV7-9; tentatively, D is TRBD1 (5 bases). Germline CDR1 SEHNR, CDR2 FQNEAQ (reference sequence). The CDR3 is 14 amino acids. V gave up 2 bases and J gave up 2 bases, with 9 bases separating them. CDR3 amino acids: CASSLLAGNYGYTF. The DNA for the CDR3 is TGTGCCAGCAGCTTATTGGCAGGGAACTATGGCTACACCTTC.